This T cell receptor (beta chain) is drawn from a study of cytomegalovirus exposure and HLA in healthy donors. About the research overall: According to later analysis, the same platform produced the 120 or so validation and about 630 first-cohort repertoires.

The V gene lost 0 bases and the J gene lost 5 bases, with 8 bases spanning the gap. Germline V gene sequence: CDR1 SGHRS, CDR2 YFSETQ. The CDR3 contains 14 residues. Assay: immunoSEQ multiplex PCR; the TCRdb copy retains only in-frame clones and omits some. The profile shows 110,000 or so clones, about 82% of them singletons. Source material: PBMCs. The genes are TRBV5-1 and TRBJ1-4; D perhaps matches TRBD1 (5 bases). The sequence derives from a man between 18 and 29 years old in good health and CMV-seronegative. CDR3 residues: CASSLGQGNEKLFF. The CDR3 nucleotides read TGCGCCAGCAGCTTGGGGCAGGGCAATGAAAAACTGTTTTTT. The full variable domain, rest sourced from reference TRBV5-1 and TRBJ1-4, is KAGVTQTPRYLIKTRGQQVTLSCSPISGHRSVSWYQQTPGQGLQFLFEYFSETQRNKGNFPGRFSGRQFSNSRSEMNVSTLELGDSALYLCASSLGQGNEKLFFGSGTQLSVL.